The TCR beta chain described here comes from a study of T cell repertoires in cytomegalovirus infection (dated by TCRdb to about 2019). Describing the broader study: Alongside well-studied HLA-B-restricted epitopes, the peptide stimulations were aimed at recently identified HLA-C-restricted CMV epitopes, whose presentation resists viral immunomodulation. Donor HLA type was relevant to the analysis, as public TCR beta signatures indicated carriage of CMV infection together with the matching HLA type.

TCRdb names Illumina HiSeq 1500 as the instrument used. TCRdb itself trimmed the public reads at Q25 with fastp, ran MiXCR and retained productive beta chains. Identical CDR3 protein sequences are pooled into one entry, listed with their most common genes and DNA. The sample records 750,000 to 900,000 distinct CDR3 sequences, approximately 32% of which are singletons. The leading ten clones occupy under 15% of the sample. In regard to this clonotype: The specificity of this receptor is unknown. It has no much larger one-base neighbor in the sample; base qualities were not kept.

There are 15 amino acids in the CDR3, from cysteine to phenylalanine inclusive. The kept DNA is CDR3 alone, 45 bases in frame from the first base. Per the germline V gene, MGHRA is the CDR1 and YSYEKL is the CDR2. The trim is 2 bases for V and 7 bases for J, with a gap of 17 bases between the germline ends. The treatment or condition tag for this specimen amounts to: in vitro stimulation with specific CMV peptide epitopes to enrich CMV-specific T cells. Overall results and qualifications from the work: In both this cohort and an independent roughly 330-donor cohort, the cumulative frequency of public TCR beta family members distinguished carriers of CMV infection plus the relevant HLA type. The ex vivo response was dominated by HLA-C-restricted CMV-specific TCR beta clonotypes, and the single most frequent clonotype in two of eight donors was supplied by these HLA-C-restricted clonotypes.

This material consisted of cultured CD8+ T cells from PBMCs, taken from culture after CMV antigen stimulation. The chain joins TRBV4-1 to TRBJ2-5; the D segment might be TRBD1 or TRBD2, since each matches 5 bases. This sequence originates from a human donor in good health (CMV status not recorded). Some clones in this sample may be carry-over from other donors' samples. CDR3 region: CASSQMTGRGRTQYF. The DNA sequence is TGCGCCAGCAGCCAAATGACGGGGCGAGGTCGGACCCAGTACTTC.